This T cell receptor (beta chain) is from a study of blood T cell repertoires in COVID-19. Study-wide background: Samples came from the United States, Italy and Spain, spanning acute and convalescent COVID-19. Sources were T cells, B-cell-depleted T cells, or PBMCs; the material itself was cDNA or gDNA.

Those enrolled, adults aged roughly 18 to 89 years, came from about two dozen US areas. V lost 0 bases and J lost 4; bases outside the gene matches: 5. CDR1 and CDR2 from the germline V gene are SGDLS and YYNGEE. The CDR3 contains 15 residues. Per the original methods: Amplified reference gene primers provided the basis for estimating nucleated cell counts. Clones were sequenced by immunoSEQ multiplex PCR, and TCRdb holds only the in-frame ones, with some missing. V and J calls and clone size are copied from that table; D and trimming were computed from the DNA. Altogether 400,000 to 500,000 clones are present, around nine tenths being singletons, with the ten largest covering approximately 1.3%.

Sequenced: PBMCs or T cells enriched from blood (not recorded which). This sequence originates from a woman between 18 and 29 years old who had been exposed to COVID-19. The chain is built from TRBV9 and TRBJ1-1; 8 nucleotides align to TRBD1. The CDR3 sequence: CASSVAPTGGTEAFF. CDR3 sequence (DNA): TGTGCCAGCAGCGTAGCACCCACAGGGGGCACTGAAGCTTTCTTT.